The clone carrying this T cell receptor beta chain was counted only a few times. These data belong to a study of T-cell reconstitution after alpha-beta-depleted transplantation in children. This CDR3 has 20 residues. The V end lost 1 base, the J end lost 0 bases, and 23 bases lay between the germline ends. From germline, CDR1 is LNHNV and CDR2 YYDKDF (reference sequence). TCRbeta library construction was performed incorporating unique molecular identifiers. One entry per CDR3 protein results from TCRdb running MiXCR on the PCR reads. The profile shows some 400,000 distinct CDR3 sequences, roughly 20% of them singletons.

The gene calls are TRBV15 and TRBJ2-3, with TRBD2 as a possible D gene (5 bases). The clonotype comes from a human donor who donated a stem cell graft to a child with acute myeloid leukemia. Sequences were derived from PBMCs from the stem cell graft donor, sampled from the stem cell graft. This CDR3 reads CATSRVRGGLLPGSTDTQYF. In DNA, the CDR3 is TGTGCCACCAGCAGAGTTCGAGGCGGACTTCTCCCAGGAAGCACAGATACGCAGTATTTT.